One and the same sample provided the 29 T cell receptor beta chains below, sequenced in a study of blood T cell repertoires in COVID-19. TCRdb keeps only in-frame clones here, not all; method: immunoSEQ multiplex PCR. In the table there are about 110,000 clones, over 65% of which are singletons. Sequencing was done on a sample of peripheral blood. The receptor source for this set is a woman aged 60 to 75 with acute or convalescent COVID-19.

The chain is built from TRBV6-5 and TRBJ2-1, with 11 nucleotides matching TRBD2. Trimming removed 9 bases from V and 4 bases from J; junction bases left unmatched: 8. This CDR3 spans 15 amino acids. The V gene's germline CDR1 is MNHEY and CDR2 SVGAGI. In DNA form, the CDR3 reads TGTGCCAGTCAGGCCGGGACTAGCGGTTACAATGAGCAGTTCTTC. Protein: CASQAGTSGYNEQFF.

J is TRBJ2-6 and V is TRBV18; D not resolved. In germline, CDR1 is KGHSH, CDR2 LQKENI. The V end was cut by 5 bases, the J end by 1 base, with 3 bases between. This CDR3 has 13 residues. As DNA, the CDR3 is TGTGCCAGCTCAACTTCTGGGGCCAACGTCCTGACTTTC. This sequence encodes CASSTSGANVLTF.

The chain links TRBV28 to TRBJ1-4; the D gene is possibly TRBD1 (5 bases). The CDR3 totals 15 residues. The ends were cut back, 5 bases at V and 0 bases at J, with 10 bases in the middle. Per the germline V gene, CDR1 is MDHEN and CDR2 is SYDVKM. CDR3 nucleotides: TGTGCCAGCAGTACGTGGGACTCAACTAATGAAAAACTGTTTTTT. Protein sequence: CASSTWDSTNEKLFF.

V is TRBV28 and J is TRBJ1-2, with D possibly being TRBD1 (6 bases). This CDR3 has 13 residues. Germline V gene lookup returns CDR1 MDHEN and CDR2 SYDVKM. Trimming took off 10 bases at V and 8 bases at J, with 20 bases between the two ends. CDR3: CATHREIREGYTF. The CDR3 DNA is TGTGCCACACACAGGGAAATAAGGGAAGGCTACACCTTC.

V usage is TRBV30 and J usage is TRBJ2-3; no definite D call. Germline assignment: CDR1 GTSNPN and CDR2 SVGIG (reference sequence). V lost 8 bases, J lost 6 bases, and 15 bases lay in between. This CDR3 spans 12 amino acids. CDR3 DNA sequence: TGTGCCCGAGGAGTGAGTTCGGATACGCAGTATTTT. This gives the protein CARGVSSDTQYF.

The gene calls are TRBV3-1 (or the pseudogene TRBV3-2) and TRBJ1-1, with 7 bases matching TRBD1. V lost 1 base and J lost 6; bases outside the gene matches: 8. Germline lookup yields CDR1 LGHDT and CDR2 YNNKEL (reference sequence). The length of the CDR3 is 15 residues. The CDR3 spells CASSQVNRGMPEAFF. DNA of the CDR3: TGTGCCAGCAGCCAAGTCAACAGGGGAATGCCTGAAGCTTTCTTT.

The chain recombines TRBV21-1 with TRBJ2-3; the tabulated D call, TRBD2, remains unverified against the DNA. TRBV21-1 is a known pseudogene. The length of the CDR3 is 16 residues. CDR3: CASSKGWDYRTDTQYF. The CDR3 nucleotides are TGTGCCAGCAGCAAGGGTTGGGACTATCGCACAGATACGCAGTATTTT.

This chain uses TRBV9 with TRBJ2-3, with TRBD2 identical over 14 bases. V gave up 0 bases and J gave up 3 bases; unmatched junction bases: 9. Germline V gene lookup returns CDR1 SGDLS and CDR2 YYNGEE. The CDR3 is 19 residues long. Written as DNA, the CDR3 is TGTGCCAGCAGCGTAGAGGCCGGACTAGCGGGGGGCCGGACAGATACGCAGTATTTT. Its translation is CASSVEAGLAGGRTDTQYF.

This clone occurred a few times. This chain joins TRBV24-1 and TRBJ2-2, with D unclear. This CDR3 has 15 amino acids. Germline CDR1 is KGHDR and CDR2 is SFDVKD. The ends were cut back, 4 bases at V and 10 bases at J, with 18 bases in the middle. The CDR3 coding sequence is TGTGCCACCAGTGACGCGGTTAGGTCCCCGGCGGAGCTGTTTTTT. Its translation is CATSDAVRSPAELFF.

In DNA, the CDR3 is TGTGCCAGCAGTTCGGTCGACAGGAACTATGGCTACACCTTC. Translated, it gives CASSSVDRNYGYTF. The chain combines TRBV6-6 with TRBJ1-2; weak D call: TRBD1 (6 bases). Germline V gene lookup returns CDR1 MNHNY and CDR2 SVGAGI (reference sequence). V was cut by 4 bases and J by 2 bases, with 11 bases left in between. CDR3 length: 14 residues.

The J gene is TRBJ2-3, the V gene TRBV21-1; TRBD2 was called by the table and not checked on the DNA. TRBV21-1 is a documented pseudogene. The CDR3 consists of 19 residues. CDR3 in DNA: TGTGCCAGCAGCACTTGCCGGAGGGGTAGCGGGGGGTACACAGATACGCAGTATTTT. Translation gives CASSTCRRGSGGYTDTQYF.

The rearrangement uses TRBV27 and TRBJ1-3; D not resolved. Trimming took off 5 bases at V and 3 bases at J, with 11 bases between the two ends. Germline-derived CDR1 and CDR2 are MNHEY and SMNVEV (reference sequence). This CDR3 is 14 amino acids long. The CDR3: CASSPSGGGNTIYF. The CDR3 DNA is TGTGCCAGCAGTCCTTCGGGAGGTGGAAACACCATATATTTT.

This clone was picked up a small number of times. The gene calls are TRBV7-9 and TRBJ2-2; D ambiguous. The ends were cut back, 1 base at V and 5 bases at J, with 8 bases in the middle. The CDR3 runs to 14 residues. From germline, CDR1 is SEHNR and CDR2 FQNEAQ (reference sequence). The CDR3 bases are TGTGCCAGCAGCTTAGGGCTCACGACCGGGGAGCTGTTTTTT. Its translation: CASSLGLTTGELFF.

The chain employs TRBV27 and TRBJ1-2; D uncertain. Germline-derived CDR1 and CDR2 are MNHEY and SMNVEV (reference sequence). The CDR3 contains 11 residues. V gave up 10 bases and J gave up 8 bases, with 14 bases separating them. The CDR3 protein is CATANALGYTF. The CDR3 DNA reads TGTGCCACCGCGAACGCCTTGGGCTACACCTTC.

There are a few counts of this clone. The chain joins TRBV11-2 to TRBJ2-3; D is perhaps TRBD1 (7 bases). The germline CDR1 and CDR2 sequences are SGHAT and FQNNGV. The CDR3 sequence is 16 residues long. Trimming shortened V by 7 bases and J by 0 bases, and 17 bases separated the two germline ends. CDR3 sequence: CASIQGGFTSTDTQYF. CDR3 nucleotide sequence: TGTGCCAGCATCCAGGGGGGCTTTACTAGCACAGATACGCAGTATTTT.

This rearrangement joins TRBV24-1 to TRBJ2-2; 13 nucleotides line up with TRBD2. Germline-derived CDR1 and CDR2 are KGHDR and SFDVKD. The ends lost 3 bases at V and 6 bases at J; junction bases unmatched: 3. This CDR3 is 16 amino acids long. The CDR3 here is CATSDRTSGGAGELFF. CDR3 in DNA: TGTGCCACCAGTGATCGTACTAGCGGGGGGGCCGGGGAGCTGTTTTTT.

The rearrangement joins TRBV30 to TRBJ2-6; D gene ambiguous. V was shortened by 0 bases and J by 3 bases, with 6 bases between the two germline ends. CDR3 length: 14 amino acids. Germline V CDR1 and CDR2: GTSNPN, SVGIG (reference sequence). Written as DNA, the CDR3 is TGTGCCTGGAGTGTACCGGGTGGGGCCAACGTCCTGACTTTC. Translated, it gives CAWSVPGGANVLTF.

The chain employs TRBV24-1 and TRBJ2-5; D is undetermined. Looked up from germline, CDR1 is KGHDR and CDR2 is SFDVKD. V was clipped by 9 bases and J by 2 bases, with 6 bases between them. The CDR3 is made up of 11 amino acids. CDR3 bases: TGTGCCACCGGGCCGCAAGAGACCCAGTACTTC. This codes for CATGPQETQYF.

The CDR3 DNA sequence: TGTGCCAGCAGCTTAAGGGGGCCAGGGGACGAGCAGTACTTC. Protein product: CASSLRGPGDEQYF. The chain carries TRBV11-2 and TRBJ2-7, with 7 bases fitting TRBD1. The CDR3 has 14 residues. Trimming removed 2 bases from V and 5 bases from J; junction bases left unmatched: 6. Germline CDR1 and CDR2: SGHAT and FQNNGV.

The gene calls are TRBV24-1 and TRBJ2-5; 13 bases are a match to TRBD2. CDR3 length: 17 residues. Germline V lookup: CDR1 KGHDR, CDR2 SFDVKD. The V gene end was trimmed by 3 bases and the J gene end by 2 bases; junction bases not matched to a gene: 5. CDR3 sequence reads: CATSDPLAGGPQETQYF. In nucleotides, the CDR3 is TGTGCCACCAGTGATCCACTAGCGGGGGGGCCACAAGAGACCCAGTACTTC.

The chain couples TRBV2 to TRBJ2-3; 10 bases are shared with TRBD2. Germline V gene lookup returns CDR1 SNHLY and CDR2 FYNNEI. This CDR3 has 15 residues. The V segment lost 1 base and the J segment 11 bases; nucleotides outside the gene matches: 9. The CDR3 DNA sequence: TGTGCCAGCAGTGAAGGTGGAGTAGCGGGGGGAAAGCAGTATTTT. Its translation is CASSEGGVAGGKQYF.

The rearrangement links TRBV2 to TRBJ1-1; possible D gene TRBD1, 5 bases. Trimming took 6 bases from V and 7 from J, leaving 9 bases between them. Germline V lookup: CDR1 SNHLY, CDR2 FYNNEI. The CDR3 runs 11 residues. CDR3 region: CASRIRDEAFF. CDR3 DNA sequence: TGTGCCAGCAGGATCAGGGATGAAGCTTTCTTT.

This chain links TRBV6-5 with TRBJ1-2, with D tentatively TRBD1 (5 bases). Per germline, CDR1 MNHEY and CDR2 SVGAGI. V shed 6 bases and J shed 4 bases, with 15 bases lying between them. CDR3 length equals 14 residues. The chain's CDR3 is CASRSSGALYGYTF. As DNA, the CDR3 is TGTGCCAGCAGATCCAGCGGGGCTCTCTATGGCTACACCTTC.

The rearrangement uses TRBV5-1 and TRBJ1-2; 7 bases fit TRBD1. Trimming took 2 bases from V and 3 from J; bases not matched to a gene: 4. CDR3 length equals 14 residues. Germline-derived CDR1 and CDR2 are SGHRS and YFSETQ. The CDR3, as DNA: TGCGCCAGCAGCTTATCCGGGACAGACTATGGCTACACCTTC. Translated, it gives CASSLSGTDYGYTF.

The V gene is TRBV19, the J gene TRBJ2-7; D is unresolved. Trimming took 1 base from V and 8 from J, leaving 12 bases between them. The length of the CDR3 is 13 residues. Per germline, CDR1 LNHDA and CDR2 SQIVND (reference sequence). CDR3 in amino acids: CASSIGPGLKQYF. CDR3 nucleotides: TGTGCCAGTAGTATAGGGCCGGGTTTGAAGCAGTACTTC.

The chain couples TRBV4-1 to TRBJ1-5, with D unclear. V lost 0 bases, J lost 7 bases, and 16 bases lay in between. From germline, CDR1 is MGHRA and CDR2 YSYEKL. This CDR3 has 16 residues. The CDR3 coding sequence is TGCGCCAGCAGCCAAGATAGGGCCGGGGATGGACAGCCCCAGCATTTT. This gives the protein CASSQDRAGDGQPQHF.

The chain couples TRBV28 to TRBJ2-7; 10 bases line up with TRBD2. The CDR3 runs to 15 residues. Germline V gives CDR1 MDHEN, CDR2 SYDVKM. V dropped 3 bases and J dropped 0; count of bases not matched to a gene: 2. CDR3 sequence: CASSFSGGSSYEQYF. CDR3 in DNA: TGTGCCAGCAGTTTTAGCGGGGGGTCCTCCTACGAGCAGTACTTC.

V gene TRBV28 combines with J gene TRBJ1-1, with TRBD1 matching 9 bases. The ends lost 5 bases at V and 9 bases at J; junction bases unmatched: 22. The CDR3 spans 18 residues. The germline gives CDR1 MDHEN, CDR2 SYDVKM. The CDR3 is CASSPPKGQGSSLTQAFF. As DNA, the CDR3 is TGTGCCAGCAGTCCGCCCAAAGGACAGGGGAGCTCCCTGACTCAAGCTTTCTTT.

As DNA, the CDR3 is TGTGCCAGCCATAAACCGGGACAGAGCTACGAGCAGTACTTC. Its translation: CASHKPGQSYEQYF. This rearrangement joins TRBV28 to TRBJ2-7, with 7 positions matching TRBD1. V shed 8 bases and J 3 bases; nucleotides not matched to a gene: 10. Germline CDR1 MDHEN, CDR2 SYDVKM. This CDR3 region has 14 residues.